This T cell receptor beta chain stems from a study of blood T cell repertoires in COVID-19. At the level of the study: Material from acute and convalescent COVID-19 was sourced from the United States, Italy and Spain. PBMCs, B-cell-depleted T cells, or T cells provided the cDNA or gDNA that made up the material.

This clone has more than one count but fewer than ten. CDR3 size: 17 residues. Trimming at V came to 0 bases and at J to 2 bases, leaving 8 bases not matched to a gene. Germline CDR1 LGHNA, CDR2 YSLEER. Libraries were prepared by immunoSEQ multiplex PCR; TCRdb keeps only in-frame clonotypes and omits some of them. The sample consists of roughly 110,000 clones, 84% of them appearing once. The sample comprised peripheral blood. The receptor comes from a human donor in a cohort sampled during active COVID-19. The chain joins TRBV4-3 to TRBJ1-1, with TRBD1 identical over 8 bases. This chain's CDR3 is CASSQESGQGNNTEAFF. The CDR3 DNA follows: TGCGCCAGCAGCCAAGAAAGCGGACAGGGCAACAACACTGAAGCTTTCTTT.